The source of this T cell receptor (beta chain) is a study of glioma-infiltrating T cells. The iRepertoire nested amplicon-rescue multiplex PCR amplified TCR alpha and beta CDR3s from RNA. Input was 100-400 ng of tissue mRNA or PBMC total RNA. A single record per CDR3 protein comes from TCRdb applying MiXCR to the multiplex PCR reads. Of about 93,000 distinct CDR3 sequences listed, around 37% are singletons. V was pared by 6 bases and J by 2 bases, with 4 bases of the junction left unmatched. The CDR3 runs to 15 residues. Overall study findings and caveats: Tissue and blood shared very few CDR3 sequences. Above-expected tissue-blood divergence occurred in all gliomas, most in low-grade ones.

This clonotype was seen repeatedly, ten times or more. Its target is not known. This chain links TRBV12-3 or TRBV12-4 with TRBJ2-2; 9 bases agree with TRBD2. The sequence derives from a human donor with low-grade glioma or glioblastoma, undergoing nonglioma brain surgery, or in good health (not recorded which). The sequencing input was glioma tissue, nonneoplastic brain tissue, or PBMCs (not recorded which). CDR3: CASRPTSGNTGELFF. CDR3 DNA sequence: TGTGCCAGCAGACCGACTAGCGGAAACACCGGGGAGCTGTTTTTT.